The entry below gives a single T cell receptor (beta chain) sequence along with its context. The record originates from a study of blood T cell repertoires in COVID-19. Enrolment of Seattle patients took place during active infection, and they were followed longitudinally. The CDR3 loop spans 13 amino acids. Germline V lookup: CDR1 LNHDA, CDR2 SQIVND (reference sequence). Trimming pared 1 base from V and 11 bases from J, leaving 14 bases between. Here immunoSEQ multiplex PCR was the method, and the copy in TCRdb shows in-frame clones only, minus some. Of about 150,000 clones in the sample, 75% to 85% were seen once.

The chain has TRBV19 and TRBJ1-1, with D unresolved. This TCR came from a woman aged 60-75 years with COVID-19, enrolled during active disease. The specimen sequenced was peripheral blood. The CDR3 here is CASSIVLGVVAFF. In DNA, the CDR3 is TGTGCCAGTAGTATAGTTCTCGGGGTAGTGGCTTTCTTT.